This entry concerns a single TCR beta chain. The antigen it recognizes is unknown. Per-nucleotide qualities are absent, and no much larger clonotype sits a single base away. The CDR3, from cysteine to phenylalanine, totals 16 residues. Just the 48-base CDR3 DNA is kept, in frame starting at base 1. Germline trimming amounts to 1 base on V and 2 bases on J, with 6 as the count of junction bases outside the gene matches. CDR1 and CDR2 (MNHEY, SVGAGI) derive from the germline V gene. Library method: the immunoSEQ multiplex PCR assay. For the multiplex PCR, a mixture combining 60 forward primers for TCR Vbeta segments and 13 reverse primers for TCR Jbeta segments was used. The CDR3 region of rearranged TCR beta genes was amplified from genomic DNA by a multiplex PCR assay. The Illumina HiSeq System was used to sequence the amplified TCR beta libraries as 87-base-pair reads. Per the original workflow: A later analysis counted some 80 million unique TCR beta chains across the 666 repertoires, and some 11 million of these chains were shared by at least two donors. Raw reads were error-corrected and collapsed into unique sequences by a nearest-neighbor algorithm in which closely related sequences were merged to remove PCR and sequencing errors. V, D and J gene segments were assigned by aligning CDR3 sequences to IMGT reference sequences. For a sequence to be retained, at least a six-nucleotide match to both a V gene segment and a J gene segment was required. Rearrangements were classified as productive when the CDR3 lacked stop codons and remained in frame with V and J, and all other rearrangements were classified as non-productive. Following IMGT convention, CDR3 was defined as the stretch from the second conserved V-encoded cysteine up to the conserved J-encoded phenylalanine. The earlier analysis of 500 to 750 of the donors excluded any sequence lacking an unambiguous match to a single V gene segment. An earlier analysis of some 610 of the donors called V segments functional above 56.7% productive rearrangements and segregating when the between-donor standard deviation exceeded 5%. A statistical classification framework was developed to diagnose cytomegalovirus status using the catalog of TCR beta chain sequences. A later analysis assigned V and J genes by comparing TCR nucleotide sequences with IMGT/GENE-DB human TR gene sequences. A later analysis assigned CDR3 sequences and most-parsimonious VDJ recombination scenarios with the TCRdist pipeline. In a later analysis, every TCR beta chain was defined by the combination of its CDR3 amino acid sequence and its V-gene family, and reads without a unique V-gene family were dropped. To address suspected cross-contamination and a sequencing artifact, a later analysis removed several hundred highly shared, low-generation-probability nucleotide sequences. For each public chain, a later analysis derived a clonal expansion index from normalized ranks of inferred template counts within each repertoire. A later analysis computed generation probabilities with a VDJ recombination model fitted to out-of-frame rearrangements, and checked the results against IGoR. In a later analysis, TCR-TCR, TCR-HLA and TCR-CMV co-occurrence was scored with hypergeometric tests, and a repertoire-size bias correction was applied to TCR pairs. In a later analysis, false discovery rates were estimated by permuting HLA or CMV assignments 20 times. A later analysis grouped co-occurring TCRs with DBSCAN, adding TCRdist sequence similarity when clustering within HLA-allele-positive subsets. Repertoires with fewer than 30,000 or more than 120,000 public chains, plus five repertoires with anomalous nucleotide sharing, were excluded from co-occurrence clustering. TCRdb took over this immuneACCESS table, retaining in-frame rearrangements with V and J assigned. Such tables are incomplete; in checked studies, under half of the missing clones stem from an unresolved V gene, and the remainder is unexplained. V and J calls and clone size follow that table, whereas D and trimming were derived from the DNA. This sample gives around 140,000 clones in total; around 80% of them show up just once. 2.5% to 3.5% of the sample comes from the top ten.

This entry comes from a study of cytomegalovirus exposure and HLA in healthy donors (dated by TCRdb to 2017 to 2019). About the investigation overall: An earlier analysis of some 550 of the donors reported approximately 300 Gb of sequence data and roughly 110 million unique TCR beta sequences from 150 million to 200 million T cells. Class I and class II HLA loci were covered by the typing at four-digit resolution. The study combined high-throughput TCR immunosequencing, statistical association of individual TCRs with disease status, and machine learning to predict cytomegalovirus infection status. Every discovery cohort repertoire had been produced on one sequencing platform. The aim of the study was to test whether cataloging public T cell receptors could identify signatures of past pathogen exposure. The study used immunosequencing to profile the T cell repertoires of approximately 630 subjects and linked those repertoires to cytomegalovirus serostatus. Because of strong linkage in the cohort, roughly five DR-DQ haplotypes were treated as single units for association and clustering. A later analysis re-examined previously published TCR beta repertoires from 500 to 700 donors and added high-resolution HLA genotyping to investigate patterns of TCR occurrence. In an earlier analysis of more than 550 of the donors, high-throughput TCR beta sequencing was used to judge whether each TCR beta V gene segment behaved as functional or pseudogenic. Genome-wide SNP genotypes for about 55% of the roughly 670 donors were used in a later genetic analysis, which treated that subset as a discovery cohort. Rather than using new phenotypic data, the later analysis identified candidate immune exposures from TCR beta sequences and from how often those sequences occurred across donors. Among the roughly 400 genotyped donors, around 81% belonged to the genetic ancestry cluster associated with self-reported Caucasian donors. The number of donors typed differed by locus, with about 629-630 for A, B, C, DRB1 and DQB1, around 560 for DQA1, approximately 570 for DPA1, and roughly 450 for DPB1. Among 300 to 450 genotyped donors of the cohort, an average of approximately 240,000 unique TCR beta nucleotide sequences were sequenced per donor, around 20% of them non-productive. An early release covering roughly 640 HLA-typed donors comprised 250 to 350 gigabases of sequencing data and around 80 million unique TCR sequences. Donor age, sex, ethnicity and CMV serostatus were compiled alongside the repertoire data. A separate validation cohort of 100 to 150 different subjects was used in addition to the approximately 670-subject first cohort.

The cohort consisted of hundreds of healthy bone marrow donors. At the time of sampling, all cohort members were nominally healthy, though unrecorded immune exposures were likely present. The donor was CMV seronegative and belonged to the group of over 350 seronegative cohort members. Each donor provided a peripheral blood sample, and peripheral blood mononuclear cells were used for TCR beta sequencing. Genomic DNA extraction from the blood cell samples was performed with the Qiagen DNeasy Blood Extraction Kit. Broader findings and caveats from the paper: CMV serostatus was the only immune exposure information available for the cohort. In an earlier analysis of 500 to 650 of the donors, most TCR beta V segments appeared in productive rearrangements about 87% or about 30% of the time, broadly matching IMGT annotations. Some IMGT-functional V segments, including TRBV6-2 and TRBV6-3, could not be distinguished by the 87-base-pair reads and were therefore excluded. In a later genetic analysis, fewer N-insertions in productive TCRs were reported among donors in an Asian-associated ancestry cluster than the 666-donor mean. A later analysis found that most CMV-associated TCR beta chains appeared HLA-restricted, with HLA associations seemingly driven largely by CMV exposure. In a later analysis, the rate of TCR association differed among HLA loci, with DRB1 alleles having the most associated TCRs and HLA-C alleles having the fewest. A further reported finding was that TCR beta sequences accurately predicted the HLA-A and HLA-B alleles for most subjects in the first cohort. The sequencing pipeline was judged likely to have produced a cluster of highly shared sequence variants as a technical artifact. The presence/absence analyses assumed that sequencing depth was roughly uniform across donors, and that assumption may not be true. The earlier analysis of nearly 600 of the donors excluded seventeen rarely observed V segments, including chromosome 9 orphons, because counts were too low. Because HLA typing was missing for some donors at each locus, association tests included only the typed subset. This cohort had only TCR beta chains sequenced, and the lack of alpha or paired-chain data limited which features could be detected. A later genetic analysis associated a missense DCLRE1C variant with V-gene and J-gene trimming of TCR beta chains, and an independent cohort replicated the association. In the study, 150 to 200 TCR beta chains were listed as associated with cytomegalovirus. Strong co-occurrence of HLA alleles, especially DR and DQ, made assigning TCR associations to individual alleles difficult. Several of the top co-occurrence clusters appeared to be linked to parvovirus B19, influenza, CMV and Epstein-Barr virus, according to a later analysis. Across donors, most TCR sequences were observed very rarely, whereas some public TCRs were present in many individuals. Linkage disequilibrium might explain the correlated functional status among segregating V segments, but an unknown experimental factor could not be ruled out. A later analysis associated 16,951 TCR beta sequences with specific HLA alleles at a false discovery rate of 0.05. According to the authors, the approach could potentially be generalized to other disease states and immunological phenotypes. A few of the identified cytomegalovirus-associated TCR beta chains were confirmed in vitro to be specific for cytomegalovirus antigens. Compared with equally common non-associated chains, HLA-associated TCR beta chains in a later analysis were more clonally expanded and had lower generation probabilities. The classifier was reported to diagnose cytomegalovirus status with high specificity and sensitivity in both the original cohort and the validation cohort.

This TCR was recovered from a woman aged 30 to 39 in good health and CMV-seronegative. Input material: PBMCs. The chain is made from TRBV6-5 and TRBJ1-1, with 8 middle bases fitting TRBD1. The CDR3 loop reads CASSYYPGGGNTEAFF. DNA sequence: TGTGCCAGCAGTTACTATCCAGGGGGCGGCAACACTGAAGCTTTCTTT.